Below, 31 T cell receptor beta chains from the same sample are listed, as sequenced in a study of cytomegalovirus exposure and HLA in healthy donors. The PCR contained 60 Vbeta and 13 Jbeta primers. Here immunoSEQ multiplex PCR was the method, and the copy in TCRdb shows in-frame clones only, minus some. This table holds more than 55,000 clones, about 74% found once. The sequenced sample consisted of PBMCs. Receptors were obtained from a woman aged 60-70 years in good health and CMV-seropositive.

The sample holds a few counts of this clone. The chain carries TRBV10-3 and TRBJ2-7; D might be TRBD2 (5 bases). Germline values: CDR1 ENHRY, CDR2 SYGVKD. The V end was cut by 1 base, the J end by 6 bases, with 13 bases between. The CDR3 runs to 14 residues. The CDR3 DNA follows: TGTGCCATCAGTGAGTTCGGGGATTCGCTCGAGCAGTACTTC. Amino acids: CAISEFGDSLEQYF.

The V call is TRBV2, the J call TRBJ2-2; 7 nucleotides align to TRBD2. The CDR3 totals 14 residues. The V segment lost 8 bases and the J segment 6 bases; nucleotides outside the gene matches: 9. The V gene's germline CDR1 is SNHLY and CDR2 FYNNEI. DNA of the CDR3: TGTGCCAGCTCCGGGACTATCGTTCCCGGGGAGCTGTTTTTT. This encodes CASSGTIVPGELFF. The full variable domain, completed using reference TRBV2 and TRBJ2-2, is EPEVTQTPSHQVTQMGQEVILRCVPISNHLYFYWYRQILGQKVEFLVSFYNNEISEKSEIFDDQFSVERPDGSNFTLKIRSTKLEDSAMYFCASSGTIVPGELFFGEGSRLTVL.

This chain uses TRBV19 with TRBJ2-2; possible D gene TRBD1, 6 bases. This CDR3 spans 13 amino acids. Germline V gives CDR1 LNHDA, CDR2 SQIVND (reference sequence). The V end lost 6 bases, the J end lost 6 bases, and 11 bases lay between the germline ends. In nucleotides, the CDR3 is TGTGCCAGTAGGTCTGAGGGGGCCGGGGAGCTGTTTTTT. Protein sequence: CASRSEGAGELFF.

This chain uses TRBV25-1 with TRBJ2-1; D possibly corresponds to TRBD1 (5 bases). V was pared by 6 bases and J by 7 bases, with 13 bases between. The CDR3 totals 13 residues. The germline V gene encodes CDR1 MGHDK and CDR2 SYGVNS. CDR3 region: CASSRQYYNEQFF. The CDR3 DNA reads TGTGCCAGCAGCCGACAGTATTATAATGAGCAGTTCTTC. Based on the CDR3 plus reference TRBV25-1 and TRBJ2-1, the full variable domain is EADIYQTPRYLVIGTGKKITLECSQTMGHDKMYWYQQDPGMELHLIHYSYGVNSTEKGDLSSESTVSRIRTEHFPLTLESARPSHTSQYLCASSRQYYNEQFFGPGTRLTVL.

This clone was observed a handful of times. The rearrangement joins TRBV18 to TRBJ1-1; D may be TRBD1 (5 bases). V shed 6 bases and J shed 5 bases, with 19 bases lying between them. The germline gives CDR1 KGHSH, CDR2 LQKENI. CDR3 size: 15 residues. CDR3 region: CASSPGLTVWTEAFF. DNA of the CDR3: TGTGCCAGCTCGCCGGGACTCACGGTGTGGACTGAAGCTTTCTTT.

The chain uses TRBV6-5 and TRBJ1-4; D gene uncertain. Germline V lookup: CDR1 MNHEY, CDR2 SVGAGI. This CDR3 has 14 amino acids. With 2 bases removed from V and 7 bases from J, the gap between germline ends came to 11 bases. CDR3 protein: CASSYAGRGEKLFF. The CDR3 bases are TGTGCCAGCAGTTACGCGGGCCGGGGTGAAAAACTGTTTTTT.

The chain combines TRBV27 with TRBJ2-5; 11 bases map to TRBD1. The V gene's germline CDR1 is MNHEY and CDR2 SMNVEV (reference sequence). With V trimmed by 5 bases and J by 7 bases, 6 bases remained unmatched. This CDR3 region has 14 residues. DNA for the CDR3: TGTGCCAGCAGTCTCCGGACAGGGGGCGCGACCCAGTACTTC. Translated, it gives CASSLRTGGATQYF.

The chain joins TRBV9 to TRBJ2-7; 11 bases line up with TRBD2. V was clipped by 2 bases and J by 3 bases; unmatched bases: 1. The CDR3 consists of 14 residues. Germline loops: CDR1 SGDLS, CDR2 YYNGEE. The CDR3 loop reads CASSVTSGDYEQYF. The DNA for the CDR3 is TGTGCCAGCAGCGTGACTAGCGGGGACTACGAGCAGTACTTC.

This chain joins TRBV7-8 and TRBJ2-2, with D unresolved. This CDR3 spans 14 amino acids. Trimming stripped 8 bases from V and 2 bases from J, with 12 bases between. CDR1 is SGHVS, CDR2 FQNEAQ, per germline. The CDR3, as DNA: TGTGCCAGCGCTATGGTAGTTAACACCGGGGAGCTGTTTTTT. This encodes CASAMVVNTGELFF.

The chain employs TRBV9 and TRBJ2-7, with 7 nucleotides matching TRBD2. After removal of 4 bases from V and 0 bases from J, the junction contained 7 bases not matched to a gene. Germline V gives CDR1 SGDLS, CDR2 YYNGEE. This CDR3 spans 15 amino acids. The DNA for the CDR3 is TGTGCCAGCAGCACCCGCGGGGGATTCTCCTACGAGCAGTACTTC. It translates to CASSTRGGFSYEQYF. The variable domain in full, with the rest retrieved from reference TRBV9 and TRBJ2-7, is DSGVTQTPKHLITATGQRVTLRCSPRSGDLSVYWYQQSLDQGLQFLIQYYNGEERAKGNILERFSAQQFPDLHSELNLSSLELGDSALYFCASSTRGGFSYEQYFGPGTRLTVT.

The chain recombines TRBV6-5 with TRBJ1-6; no reliable D call. Germline CDR1 reads MNHEY; CDR2 reads SVGAGI. CDR3 length: 16 residues. V was pared by 0 bases and J by 12 bases, with 18 bases between. CDR3 loop: CASSYSPSGNSEPLHF. CDR3 nucleotides: TGTGCCAGCAGTTACTCACCGTCGGGTAATTCTGAACCCCTCCACTTT.

The chain joins TRBV5-1 to TRBJ1-1, with D maybe TRBD1 (5 bases). The germline CDR1 and CDR2 sequences are SGHRS and YFSETQ. Trimming left V 0 bases short and J 7 bases short, with 13 bases between. The CDR3 spans 14 residues. The CDR3 DNA follows: TGCGCCAGCAGCTTGGGGGGCTGGTTAGATGAAGCTTTCTTT. This translates into CASSLGGWLDEAFF.

CDR3 nucleotide sequence: TGTGCCAGCAGTTCCGGGACAGCGAACACTGAAGCTTTCTTT. Amino acids: CASSSGTANTEAFF. This chain joins TRBV7-2 and TRBJ1-1, with 7 bases that match TRBD1. V shed 6 bases, J shed 1 base, and the junction held 5 bases outside the gene matches. CDR1 is SGHTA and CDR2 is FQGNSA in the germline V gene. The CDR3 is 14 residues long.

This clone turned up a few times. The germline gene is not matched at one end of the junction; a read error may be the cause. The chain couples TRBV7-7 to TRBJ2-3; D perhaps matches TRBD1 (5 bases). Germline V CDR1 and CDR2: SSHAT, FNYEAQ (reference sequence). The CDR3 totals 16 residues. The CDR3 DNA follows: TGTGCTAGCAGCCCTCTCGCAGGGTTACGCACAGATACGCAGTATTTT. Its protein product is CASSPLAGLRTDTQYF.

J is TRBJ1-1 and V is TRBV18; tentatively, D is TRBD1 (6 bases). V shed 3 bases and J shed 2 bases, with 10 bases lying between them. The CDR3 spans 14 residues. CDR1 is KGHSH, CDR2 LQKENI, per germline. DNA for the CDR3: TGTGCCAGCTCACCCAGACAGGAAAACACTGAAGCTTTCTTT. Protein sequence: CASSPRQENTEAFF.

In its sample, this clone was seen once. The chain is built from TRBV7-2 and TRBJ2-2; D perhaps matches TRBD2 (5 bases). Looked up from germline, CDR1 is SGHTA and CDR2 is FQGNSA. The length of the CDR3 is 15 residues. V lost 5 bases and J 4 bases, leaving 14 bases between the germline ends. The CDR3 nucleotides read TGTGCCAGCAGCCCAGACTACCTACCCACCGGGGAGCTGTTTTTT. It encodes CASSPDYLPTGELFF.

This chain joins TRBV19 and TRBJ2-2; 8 bases are a match to TRBD1. V dropped 6 bases and J dropped 3; count of bases not matched to a gene: 9. Germline V gene lookup returns CDR1 LNHDA and CDR2 SQIVND (reference sequence). The CDR3 extends over 16 amino acids. CDR3 DNA: TGTGCCAGTAGGGCTCCAGGGGGCATGGACACCGGGGAGCTGTTTTTT. Protein: CASRAPGGMDTGELFF.

The gene calls are TRBV2 and TRBJ2-5, with 9 bases lining up with TRBD2. CDR1 is SNHLY and CDR2 is FYNNEI in the germline V gene. The V gene end was trimmed by 9 bases and the J gene end by 4 bases; junction bases not matched to a gene: 0. The CDR3 contains 11 residues. CDR3 loop: CASSGGETQYF. In nucleotides, the CDR3 is TGTGCCAGTAGCGGGGGAGAGACCCAGTACTTC.

This sequence joins TRBV12-5 and TRBJ1-1; no reliable D call. CDR1 is LGHNT, CDR2 FRNRAP, per germline. The CDR3 has 15 amino acids. The ends were cut back, 0 bases at V and 4 bases at J, with 12 bases in the middle. CDR3 in DNA: TGTGCTAGTGGTTTGGTACTGGGCTTGACCACTGAAGCTTTCTTT. Amino acids: CASGLVLGLTTEAFF. The variable domain in full, completed from reference TRBV12-5 and TRBJ1-1, reads DARVTQTPRHKVTEMGQEVTMRCQPILGHNTVFWYRQTMMQGLELLAYFRNRAPLDDSGMPKDRFSAEMPDATLATLKIQPSEPRDSAVYFCASGLVLGLTTEAFFGQGTRLTVV.

The rearrangement uses TRBV5-6 and TRBJ2-5, with a tentative D call TRBD1 (5 bases). V was clipped by 3 bases and J by 7 bases, with 16 bases between them. This CDR3 is 14 amino acids long. Germline V CDR1 and CDR2: SGHDT, YYEEEE. The CDR3, as DNA: TGTGCCAGCAGCTCCCCTACCAAAAGGGGGACCCAGTACTTC. It translates to CASSSPTKRGTQYF. Based on the CDR3 plus reference TRBV5-6 and TRBJ2-5, the full variable domain is DAGVTQSPTHLIKTRGQQVTLRCSPKSGHDTVSWYQQALGQGPQFIFQYYEEEERQRGNFPDRFSGHQFPNYSSELNVNALLLGDSALYLCASSSPTKRGTQYFGPGTRLLVL.

This clone came up a few times. The rearrangement joins TRBV4-1 to TRBJ1-1; D gene uncertain. Germline-derived CDR1 and CDR2 are MGHRA and YSYEKL. The CDR3 has 16 residues. Trimming took 1 base from V and 5 from J, leaving 17 bases between them. The CDR3 reads CASSQVFLRGGTEAFF. CDR3 nucleotide sequence: TGCGCCAGCAGCCAAGTGTTTTTGCGGGGAGGAACTGAAGCTTTCTTT.

This chain joins TRBV29-1 and TRBJ1-1; D gene ambiguous. Germline-derived CDR1 and CDR2 are SQVTM and ANQGSEA. V was clipped by 4 bases and J by 6 bases, with 3 bases between them. The CDR3 runs 9 residues. The CDR3 bases are TGCAGCGTTGGGCCTGAAGCTTTCTTT. Residues: CSVGPEAFF. Together with reference TRBV29-1 and TRBJ1-1, the CDR3 gives the full variable domain: SAVISQKPSRDICQRGTSLTIQCQVDSQVTMMFWYRQQPGQSLTLIATANQGSEATYESGFVIDKFPISRPNLTFSTLTVSNMSPEDSSIYLCSVGPEAFFGQGTRLTVV.

The rearrangement uses TRBV10-2 and TRBJ2-3, with D possibly being TRBD2 (5 bases). The CDR3 is made up of 14 amino acids. Germline assignment: CDR1 WSHSY and CDR2 SAAADI. V was trimmed by 8 bases and J by 2 bases, leaving 14 bases between them. For the CDR3, the DNA is TGCGCCAGCTTCGGAGCGGTGGACACAGATACGCAGTATTTT. It is translated as CASFGAVDTDTQYF.

This clone was detected a few times. The chain has TRBV5-1 and TRBJ2-1, with TRBD1 identical over 9 bases. V dropped 0 bases and J dropped 6; count of bases not matched to a gene: 7. The CDR3 spans 16 residues. The germline gives CDR1 SGHRS, CDR2 YFSETQ. In DNA, the CDR3 is TGCGCCAGCAGCTTGGGGCTCGGGACAGGGATCAATGAGCAGTTCTTC. As protein: CASSLGLGTGINEQFF.

This clone was seen just once. DNA of the CDR3: TGTGCCAGCAGTGACTCGTTGGGGACTAGCGGGAGAGGGCCGTTCTTC. Its protein product is CASSDSLGTSGRGPFF. The chain employs TRBV6-4 and TRBJ2-1, with 14 bases aligning to TRBD2. This CDR3 is 16 amino acids long. Unmatched junction bases numbered 10, after V lost 0 bases and J lost 15 bases. The germline V gene encodes CDR1 MRHNA and CDR2 SNTAGT.

This clone came up a few times. The rearrangement links TRBV30 to TRBJ2-5, with 8 bases matching TRBD1. J gave up 6 bases and V 3 bases, and 6 bases lay outside the gene matches. Germline assignment: CDR1 GTSNPN and CDR2 SVGIG (reference sequence). The CDR3 extends over 13 amino acids. The CDR3 coding sequence is TGTGCCTGGAGGAGGCAGGGGGCGAAGACCCAGTACTTC. It yields the protein CAWRRQGAKTQYF.

V gene TRBV6-6 combines with J gene TRBJ2-1; 13 bases agree with TRBD2. This CDR3 comprises 16 residues. Germline CDR1 is MNHNY and CDR2 is SVGAGI (reference sequence). V shed 6 bases and J 5 bases; nucleotides not matched to a gene: 7. The CDR3 region has the DNA TGTGCCAGCAGAAAACTAGCGGGGGGGTTGGACAATGAGCAGTTCTTC. Protein: CASRKLAGGLDNEQFF.

The chain recombines TRBV30 with TRBJ1-2; no firm D call. The V end was cut by 1 base, the J end by 3 bases, with 6 bases between. CDR3 length: 12 residues. Germline values: CDR1 GTSNPN, CDR2 SVGIG (reference sequence). CDR3 sequence (DNA): TGTGCCTGGAGTGCCGTCCACTATGGCTACACCTTC. Its protein product is CAWSAVHYGYTF.

This sequence joins TRBV29-1 and TRBJ1-1, with D unresolved. Germline values: CDR1 SQVTM, CDR2 ANQGSEA. CDR3 length: 16 residues. V was pared by 4 bases and J by 0 bases, with 18 bases between. CDR3 in DNA: TGCAGCGTTGGGCGGCAGCCAGTTCTGGTGAACACTGAAGCTTTCTTT. It encodes CSVGRQPVLVNTEAFF.

The chain combines TRBV5-1 with TRBJ2-3; a weak D match, TRBD2 (6 bases). Trimming stripped 0 bases from V and 0 bases from J, with 8 bases between. The CDR3 consists of 15 residues. The germline CDR1 and CDR2 sequences are SGHRS and YFSETQ. CDR3 nucleotides: TGCGCCAGCAGCTTGGTCGGGACTAGCACAGATACGCAGTATTTT. As protein: CASSLVGTSTDTQYF.

This clone was detected once. The chain uses TRBV27 and TRBJ1-1; no definite D call. This CDR3 has 13 residues. Germline V CDR1 and CDR2: MNHEY, SMNVEV (reference sequence). Trimming pared 1 base from V and 2 bases from J, leaving 5 bases between. In DNA, the CDR3 is TGTGCCAGCAGTTTATACAGAAACACTGAAGCTTTCTTT. Its protein is CASSLYRNTEAFF.